This TCR beta chain emerged from a study of T cells in Graves' hyperthyroidism and ophthalmopathy. There were TCR beta CDR3 regions amplified from RNA transcripts. The TCR CDR3 first-round RT-PCR relied on the HTBI primer set. From the multiplex PCR reads, TCRdb called clonotypes with MiXCR, one entry per CDR3 protein. This sample has more than 500,000 distinct CDR3 sequences; roughly 15% occur once, and the top ten carry approximately 3.8%. The CDR3 is 16 residues long. V lost 1 base and J lost 3; bases outside the gene matches: 6. Per germline, CDR1 SGHDN and CDR2 FVKESK. This clonotype was seen a few times.

Sequenced sample: blood. The rearrangement joins TRBV14 to TRBJ1-5, with 7 bases matching TRBD1. The TCR originated in a woman aged 30 to 39 with Graves' hyperthyroidism. The CDR3 nucleotides are TGTGCCAGCAGCCAAGTTGAGGGACAGATCAATCAGCCCCAGCATTTT. Translation: CASSQVEGQINQPQHF.